This TCR beta chain was observed in a study of T cell responses to AZD1222 COVID-19 vaccine. Study-wide results and caveats: Nearly half of spike-specific TCRs reportedly target variant regions that are unmutated in the B.1.351 and B.1.1.7 variants. Clonal diversity was possibly underestimated, and white British individuals and females predominated among donors.

Second doses were pooled across both intervals (about 4 or about 12 weeks). Sequenced by immunoSEQ multiplex PCR; TCRdb stores in-frame clones only, minus some. The sample carries 60,000 to 75,000 clones, roughly 80% recorded once. Notes on this clone: Antigen unknown.

This CDR3 region has 14 residues. The J segment lost 8 bases and the V segment lost 0 bases, leaving 5 bases of the junction unmatched. Germline lookup yields CDR1 SGHRS and CDR2 YFSETQ. The sequence came from an adult who received the AZD1222 COVID-19 vaccine. The sample here was peripheral blood, taken 28 days after the second AZD1222 dose. The genes are TRBV5-1 and TRBJ2-1, with 7 positions matching TRBD1. The CDR3 coding sequence is TGCGCCAGCAGCTTGGGACAGGGTAACTATGAGCAGTTCTTC. Amino acid sequence: CASSLGQGNYEQFF.